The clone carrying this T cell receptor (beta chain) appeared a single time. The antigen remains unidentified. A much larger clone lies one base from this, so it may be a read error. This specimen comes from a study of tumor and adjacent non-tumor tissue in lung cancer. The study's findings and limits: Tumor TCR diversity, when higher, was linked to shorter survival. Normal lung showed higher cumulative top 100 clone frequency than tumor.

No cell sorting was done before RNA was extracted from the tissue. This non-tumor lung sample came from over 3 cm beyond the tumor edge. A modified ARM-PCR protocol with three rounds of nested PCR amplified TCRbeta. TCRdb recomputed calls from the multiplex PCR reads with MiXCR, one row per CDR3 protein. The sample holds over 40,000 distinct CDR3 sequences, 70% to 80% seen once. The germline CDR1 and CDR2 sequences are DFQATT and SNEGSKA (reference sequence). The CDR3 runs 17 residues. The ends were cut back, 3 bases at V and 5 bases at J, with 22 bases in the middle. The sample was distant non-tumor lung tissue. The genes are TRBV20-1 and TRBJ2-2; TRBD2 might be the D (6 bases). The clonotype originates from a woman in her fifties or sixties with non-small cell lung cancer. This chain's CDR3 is CSASPWGIGSGTGELFF. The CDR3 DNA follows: TGCAGTGCTAGTCCTTGGGGGATAGGGAGCGGGACCGGGGAGCTGTTTTTT.